The rows below give T cell receptor beta chains drawn from one sample of a study of Graves' ophthalmopathy and Graves' hyperthyroidism. TCRdb called the multiplex PCR reads again in MiXCR, with one record for every CDR3 protein. The sample gives about 410,000 distinct CDR3 sequences, 18% of which show up once; about 1.4% is in the top ten. The sequencing sample was made of peripheral blood. These receptors were taken from a woman aged 18-29 years with Graves' ophthalmopathy. CDR3s include the opening cysteine and the closing phenylalanine or tryptophan. Each record gives: V gene, D gene, J gene, clone size, CDR3 DNA, CDR3 protein. The D gene is left open where the match is weak. Clone sizes are given selectively: once, few, many, or a class where the clone is expanded.

TRBV5-1	TRBD1	TRBJ1-2	many	TGCGCCAGCAGCTTGGGACAGGGGGCCGGCGGCTATGGCTACACCTTC	CASSLGQGAGGYGYTF
TRBV9	.	TRBJ2-7	many	TGTGCCAGCAGCCCCCAGGACTGGATCTCCTACGAGCAGTACTTC	CASSPQDWISYEQYF
TRBV2	TRBD2	TRBJ2-7	.	TGTGCCAGCAGGACTCCTAGCGGGAGCTACGAGCAGTACTTC	CASRTPSGSYEQYF
TRBV6-1	.	TRBJ1-2	.	TGTGCCAGCAGTGAGCCGGCGGCAGGGCGTAATGGCTACACCTTC	CASSEPAAGRNGYTF
TRBV29-1	.	TRBJ2-5	many	TGCAGCGTCGTTCAGGGTTTGGGGGAGACCCAGTACTTC	CSVVQGLGETQYF
TRBV24-1	.	TRBJ2-7	many	TGTGCCACCAGTGATATGGATACAGGGCGAGGCGAGCAGTACTTC	CATSDMDTGRGEQYF
TRBV27	.	TRBJ2-5	many	TGTGCCAGCAGTTACTCTTTCGGACAGCAAGAGACCCAGTACTTC	CASSYSFGQQETQYF
TRBV10-2	TRBD2	TRBJ2-7	many	TGCGCCAGCAGTGAGTCCCACATGGGACTAGCGGGGTTCGAGCAGTACTTC	CASSESHMGLAGFEQYF
TRBV7-2	TRBD2	TRBJ2-7	many	TGTGCCAGCAGCTTAGCGCTGGGCGGGAGTCTGTACGAGCAGTACTTC	CASSLALGGSLYEQYF
TRBV7-2	.	TRBJ2-7	many	TGTGCCAGCAGCTATGACAGCCGAAGCTCCTACGAGCAGTACTTC	CASSYDSRSSYEQYF
TRBV6-2/TRBV6-3	TRBD1	TRBJ1-1	many	TGTGCCAGCAGTTACTTTCAGGGGGCTACTGAAGCTTTCTTT	CASSYFQGATEAFF
TRBV7-8	.	TRBJ1-1	many	TGTGCCAGCAGCACCGGGGGTGATTACACTGAAGCTTTCTTT	CASSTGGDYTEAFF
TRBV6-2/TRBV6-3	.	TRBJ1-1	many	TGTGCCAGCAGCCAGGGGACTGAAGCTTTCTTT	CASSQGTEAFF
TRBV5-5	.	TRBJ1-6	many	TGTGCCAGCAGCAACTCAGAAAGATTGGATAATTCACCCCTCCACTTT	CASSNSERLDNSPLHF
TRBV7-2	.	TRBJ1-5	many	TGTGCCAGCACCAAAGAGATATTACCGAATCAGCCCCAGCATTTT	CASTKEILPNQPQHF
TRBV20-1	.	TRBJ1-6	many	TGCAGTGCTAGACCCTCAGGGGCCTATAATTCACCCCTCCACTTT	CSARPSGAYNSPLHF
TRBV12-3/TRBV12-4	.	TRBJ2-7	many	TGTGCCAGCAGTTTCGGACCCACCGAGCAGTACTTC	CASSFGPTEQYF
TRBV6-5	TRBD1	TRBJ2-7	many	TGTGCCAGCAGGGGATCGACAGGGTCGGGTAGAAAGCAGTACTTC	CASRGSTGSGRKQYF
TRBV6-5	.	TRBJ2-7	many	TGTGCCAGCAGTTACGGGCTATCCTACGAGCAGTACTTC	CASSYGLSYEQYF
TRBV5-6	TRBD1	TRBJ1-5	many	TGTGCCAGCAGGAAGACAGGGTACAATCAGCCCCAGCATTTT	CASRKTGYNQPQHF
TRBV7-2	.	TRBJ1-1	.	TGTGCCAGCAGTTTAGGGGGTAACTTTGCTGAAGCTTTCTTT	CASSLGGNFAEAFF
TRBV6-1	.	TRBJ1-2	many	TGTGCCAGCAGTGAATCTGGTCGCTATGGCTACACCTTC	CASSESGRYGYTF
TRBV12-3/TRBV12-4	.	TRBJ1-1	.	TGTGCCAGCAGCCGGGGGATCATGAACACTGAAGCTTTCTTT	CASSRGIMNTEAFF
TRBV7-2	.	TRBJ1-5	many	TGTGCCAGCAGCCCCGCAGATGTTAATCAGCCCCAGCATTTT	CASSPADVNQPQHF
TRBV7-8	.	TRBJ1-1	.	TGTGCCAGCAGCTTCAGGACGGAGAACACTGAAGCTTTCTTT	CASSFRTENTEAFF
TRBV11-2	TRBD1	TRBJ1-1	.	TGTGCCAGCAGCTTAGCTGGACAGGTGAACACTGAAGCTTTCTTT	CASSLAGQVNTEAFF